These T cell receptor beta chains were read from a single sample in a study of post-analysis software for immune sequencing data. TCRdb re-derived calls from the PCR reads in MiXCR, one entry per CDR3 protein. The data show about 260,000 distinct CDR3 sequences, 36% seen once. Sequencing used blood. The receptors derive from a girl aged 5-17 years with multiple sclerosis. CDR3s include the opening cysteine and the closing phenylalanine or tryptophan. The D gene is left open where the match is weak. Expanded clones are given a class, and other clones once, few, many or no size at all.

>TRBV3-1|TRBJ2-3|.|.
TGTGCCAGCAGCCCGACTACAAATACGCAGTATTTT
CASSPTTNTQYF
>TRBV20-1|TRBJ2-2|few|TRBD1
TGCAGTGCCATACAGGGGCGGTGGACCGGGGAGCTGTTTTTT
CSAIQGRWTGELFF
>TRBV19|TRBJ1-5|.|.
TGTGCCAGTACGGACAGTCGCAATCAGCCCCAGCATTTT
CASTDSRNQPQHF
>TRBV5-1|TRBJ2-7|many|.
TGCGCCAGCAGCTTGGCAGGGGCCCCCTACGAGCAGTACTTC
CASSLAGAPYEQYF
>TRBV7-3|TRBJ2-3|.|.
TGTGCCAGCAGCTTAATGAAGGGGTTGCAAGATACGCAGTATTTT
CASSLMKGLQDTQYF
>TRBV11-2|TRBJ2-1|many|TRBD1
TGTGCCAGCAGCGCTTACAGGGGGCGGAATGAGCAGTTCTTC
CASSAYRGRNEQFF
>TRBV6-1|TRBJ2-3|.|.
TGTGCCAGCAAGGGTGTGGGAGATACGCAGTATTTT
CASKGVGDTQYF
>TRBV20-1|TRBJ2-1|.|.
TGCAGTGCTAACTACTACAATGAGCAGTTCTTC
CSANYYNEQFF
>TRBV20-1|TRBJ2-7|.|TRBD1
TGCAGTGCTACGGACAGGGGAGGACTCTACGAGCAGTACTTC
CSATDRGGLYEQYF
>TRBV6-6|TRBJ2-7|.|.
TGTGCCAGCAGCCCCGGGTGGTCCGGGGTACCCTACGAGCAGTACTTC
CASSPGWSGVPYEQYF
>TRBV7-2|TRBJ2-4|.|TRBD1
TGTGCCAGCAGCTTAGCCGGGACAGGGGTTGAGCAGTACTTC
CASSLAGTGVEQYF
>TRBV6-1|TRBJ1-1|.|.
TGTGCCAGCAGTGAACAAGCCGCCGCTGAAGCTTTCTTT
CASSEQAAAEAFF
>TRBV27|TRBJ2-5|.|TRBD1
TGTGCCAGCAGTAGACAGGGCGGTCCGGAGACCCAGTACTTC
CASSRQGGPETQYF
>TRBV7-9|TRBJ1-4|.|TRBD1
TGTGCCAGCAGCCCCGGACAGGCTAATGAAAAACTGTTTTTT
CASSPGQANEKLFF
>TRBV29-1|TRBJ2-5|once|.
TGCAGCGTTGAAGAGGACCAAGAGACCCAGTACTTC
CSVEEDQETQYF
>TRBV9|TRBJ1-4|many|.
TGTGCCAGCAGCGTCGGACAGTCTAATGAAAAACTGTTTTTT
CASSVGQSNEKLFF
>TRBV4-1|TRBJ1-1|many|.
TGCGCCAGCAGGGTCGTGGGACCGAACACTGAAGCTTTCTTT
CASRVVGPNTEAFF